The 20 T cell receptor beta chains below come from one sample, sequenced in a study of T cells in Graves' hyperthyroidism and ophthalmopathy. It was RNA transcripts that yielded the amplified TCR beta CDR3 regions. The study used the HTBI primer set for a first-round RT-PCR of the TCR CDR3. TCRdb fed the multiplex PCR reads into MiXCR, producing one record per CDR3 protein. The sample lists hundreds of thousands of distinct CDR3 sequences; around 15% were seen once. Sequenced: blood. These receptors all come from a woman in her 30s with Graves' hyperthyroidism.

Ten or more counts support this clonotype. The rearrangement uses TRBV20-1 and TRBJ2-2; TRBD2 aligns across 11 bases. The junction had 2 bases not matched to a gene; V was cut back by 1 base and J by 1 base. Germline CDR1 reads DFQATT; CDR2 reads SNEGSKA (reference sequence). There are 16 residues in the CDR3. The CDR3 sequence: CSARVSGRVNTGELFF. The CDR3 region has the DNA TGCAGTGCTAGAGTTAGCGGGAGGGTGAACACCGGGGAGCTGTTTTTT.

This chain connects TRBV5-1 to TRBJ2-1; TRBD2 matches at 11 bases. The V segment lost 0 bases and the J segment 15 bases; nucleotides outside the gene matches: 17. The CDR3 sequence is 17 residues long. CDR1 is SGHRS and CDR2 is YFSETQ in the germline V gene. The DNA for the CDR3 is TGCGCCAGCAGCTTGGAACCCCTATCCGGGACTAGCGGAGCTCGGTTCTTC. The encoded protein is CASSLEPLSGTSGARFF.

This clonotype was picked up a small number of times. J is TRBJ2-7 and V is TRBV20-1; a possible D gene is TRBD2 (6 bases). The V end lost 3 bases, the J end lost 1 base, and 13 bases lay between the germline ends. Germline CDR1 and CDR2: DFQATT and SNEGSKA (reference sequence). This CDR3 has 14 amino acids. The CDR3: CSARALAPSYEQYF. CDR3 DNA sequence: TGCAGTGCTAGGGCCCTAGCGCCATCCTACGAGCAGTACTTC.

This clonotype was observed a handful of times. This chain joins TRBV9 and TRBJ1-2, with a possible D match to TRBD1 (6 bases). V shed 3 bases and J shed 8 bases, with 14 bases lying between them. The CDR3 covers 13 residues. Germline lookup yields CDR1 SGDLS and CDR2 YYNGEE. CDR3 loop: CASSAATTGGYTF. The CDR3 DNA reads TGTGCCAGCAGCGCAGCCACCACAGGGGGCTACACCTTC. Supplemented by reference TRBV9 and TRBJ1-2, the full variable domain reads DSGVTQTPKHLITATGQRVTLRCSPRSGDLSVYWYQQSLDQGLQFLIQYYNGEERAKGNILERFSAQQFPDLHSELNLSSLELGDSALYFCASSAATTGGYTFGSGTRLTVV.

In this sample, this clonotype turned up many times. CDR3 nucleotide sequence: TGTGCCAGCAGTTTTAGCCGGATAGATGGGAGCTCCTACAATGAGCAGTTCTTC. Residues: CASSFSRIDGSSYNEQFF. This sequence joins TRBV28 and TRBJ2-1, with D perhaps TRBD2 (5 bases). This CDR3 spans 18 amino acids. The V end was cut by 3 bases, the J end by 0 bases, with 18 bases between. CDR1 MDHEN and CDR2 SYDVKM come from the germline V gene. Combining the CDR3 with reference TRBV28 and TRBJ2-1 gives the whole variable domain DVKVTQSSRYLVKRTGEKVFLECVQDMDHENMFWYRQDPGLGLRLIYFSYDVKMKEKGDIPEGYSVSREKKERFSLILESASTNQTSMYLCASSFSRIDGSSYNEQFFGPGTRLTVL.

The chain links TRBV19 to TRBJ1-5; D is possibly TRBD1 (5 bases). The CDR3 is made up of 13 amino acids. Germline CDR1 and CDR2: LNHDA and SQIVND (reference sequence). The V and J ends lost 5 bases and 5 bases respectively, with 10 bases between them. CDR3 coding DNA: TGTGCCAGTAGTGCAGGGTTGGATCAGCCCCAGCATTTT. As protein: CASSAGLDQPQHF.

A word on this clonotype: A read error may explain this, as a much larger clone is one base away. V usage is TRBV11-3 and J usage is TRBJ2-5; tentatively, D is TRBD2 (6 bases). This CDR3 is 14 amino acids long. The germline gives CDR1 SGHNT, CDR2 YENEEA. In nucleotides, the CDR3 is TGTGCCTGCAGCGCCCTAGTGGGGGGAGAGACCCAGTACTTC. Residues: CACSALVGGETQYF.

The V call is TRBV6-2 or TRBV6-3, the J call TRBJ1-2; a weak D match, TRBD1 (5 bases). Trimming stripped 6 bases from V and 7 bases from J, with 15 bases between. Germline V lookup: CDR1 MNHEY, CDR2 SVGEGT. This CDR3 contains 13 residues. This CDR3 reads CASRSPGLGGYTF. The DNA of the CDR3 is TGTGCCAGCAGATCGCCGGGACTAGGTGGCTACACCTTC.

This clonotype was seen only a few times. This chain connects TRBV29-1 to TRBJ2-7; D may match TRBD1 or TRBD2 (7 bases each). The CDR3 is 12 residues long. CDR1 and CDR2 from the germline V gene are SQVTM and ANQGSEA. Trimming took off 6 bases at V and 1 base at J, with 10 bases between the two ends. The CDR3 is CSVAGQSYEQYF. CDR3 bases: TGCAGCGTAGCGGGACAGTCCTACGAGCAGTACTTC.

The table lists this clonotype with many counts. CDR3 sequence (DNA): TGTGCCAGCAGCCCTCAGGGGAAGTACGAGCAGTACTTC. Protein sequence: CASSPQGKYEQYF. V and J are TRBV7-9 and TRBJ2-7; D is possibly TRBD1 (6 bases). V was pared by 5 bases and J by 4 bases, with 12 bases between. Germline loops: CDR1 SEHNR, CDR2 FQNEAQ (reference sequence). CDR3 size: 13 residues. Full variable domain (remainder filled in from reference TRBV7-9 and TRBJ2-7): DTGVSQNPRHKITKRGQNVTFRCDPISEHNRLYWYRQTLGQGPEFLTYFQNEAQLEKSRLLSDRFSAERPKGSFSTLEIQRTEQGDSAMYLCASSPQGKYEQYFGPGTRLTVT.

This clonotype was seen ten or more times. CDR3 amino acids: CASALRDVDEKLFF. DNA of the CDR3: TGCGCCAGCGCGCTCAGGGACGTGGATGAAAAACTGTTTTTT. This chain joins TRBV5-1 and TRBJ1-4; weak D call: TRBD1 (5 bases). Trimming took off 7 bases at V and 6 bases at J, with 16 bases between the two ends. CDR1 is SGHRS and CDR2 is YFSETQ in the germline V gene. CDR3 length: 14 residues.

The V and J genes are TRBV7-2 and TRBJ2-7; 12 nucleotides align to TRBD2. The CDR3 runs to 17 residues. Germline CDR1 SGHTA, CDR2 FQGNSA. Trimming took 5 bases from V and 0 from J; bases not matched to a gene: 8. CDR3 bases: TGTGCCAGCAGCCAAGTCCTGACTAGCGGGAGCTCCTACGAGCAGTACTTC. Residues: CASSQVLTSGSSYEQYF.

The V and J genes are TRBV6-5 and TRBJ1-4; D unclear. The CDR3 is 15 residues long. The V gene's germline CDR1 is MNHEY and CDR2 SVGAGI. V lost 0 bases and J lost 3, with 8 bases in between. The CDR3: CASSYSRQSNEKLFF. CDR3 sequence (DNA): TGTGCCAGCAGTTACTCCCGGCAGTCTAATGAAAAACTGTTTTTT.

There are many counts of this clonotype. The chain recombines TRBV12-3 or TRBV12-4 with TRBJ1-6; 8 positions match TRBD1. The V and J ends lost 6 bases and 9 bases, in that order; junction bases with no gene match: 13. This CDR3 spans 16 amino acids. The CDR3 loop reads CASSRQGSGPISPLHF. The CDR3 nucleotides are TGTGCCAGCAGCAGACAGGGGAGCGGGCCGATTTCACCCCTCCACTTT.

The V and J genes are TRBV7-9 and TRBJ2-2; 13 bases match TRBD2. CDR3 length equals 18 residues. The germline V gene has CDR1 SEHNR and CDR2 FQNEAQ (reference sequence). V lost 9 bases to trimming and J lost 1 base; unmatched junction nucleotides: 11. CDR3 region: CARGGRTSGSLNTGELFF. CDR3 nucleotides: TGTGCCAGGGGGGGCCGGACTAGCGGGAGTTTGAACACCGGGGAGCTGTTTTTT.

The chain couples TRBV24-1 to TRBJ2-1; TRBD1 matches 7 bases. Trimming at V came to 3 bases and at J to 6 bases, leaving 13 bases not matched to a gene. This CDR3 region has 17 residues. From germline, CDR1 is KGHDR and CDR2 SFDVKD. The CDR3: CATSDRRKTGTGNEQFF. As DNA, the CDR3 is TGTGCCACCAGTGATCGGAGGAAGACAGGGACGGGCAATGAGCAGTTCTTC.

This clonotype has a count of ten or more. The chain has TRBV20-1 and TRBJ1-1, with 7 bases matching TRBD1. With 3 bases clipped from V and 3 bases from J, the junction kept 7 bases outside the gene matches. The CDR3 spans 14 residues. Germline CDR1 is DFQATT and CDR2 is SNEGSKA (reference sequence). The CDR3 loop reads CSASQGGGDTEAFF. Written as DNA, the CDR3 is TGCAGTGCTAGTCAGGGGGGCGGGGACACTGAAGCTTTCTTT.

This clonotype was picked up many times. The chain joins TRBV28 to TRBJ2-5, with TRBD1 matching 8 bases. Germline CDR1 MDHEN, CDR2 SYDVKM. This CDR3 is 17 amino acids long. Losses at the gene ends were 3 bases for V and 5 bases for J; bases not matched to a gene: 14. In nucleotides, the CDR3 is TGTGCCAGCAGTTTTCCGACAGGGGCGGCGGAATGGGAGACCCAGTACTTC. It encodes CASSFPTGAAEWETQYF.

The chain recombines TRBV30 with TRBJ2-7; maybe TRBD1 (5 bases). V lost 3 bases to trimming and J lost 0 bases, with 9 bases between them. Germline CDR1 is GTSNPN and CDR2 is SVGIG (reference sequence). The length of the CDR3 is 13 residues. The CDR3 DNA is TGTGCCTGGAGGAATGACAGCTCCTACGAGCAGTACTTC. Amino acids: CAWRNDSSYEQYF.

This clonotype was counted at least ten times. V and J are TRBV28 and TRBJ2-3; 8 positions agree with TRBD1. After removal of 7 bases from V and 4 bases from J, the junction contained 10 bases not matched to a gene. Germline loops: CDR1 MDHEN, CDR2 SYDVKM. The CDR3 spans 15 residues. The CDR3 reads CASISGDRFPDTQYF. The CDR3, as DNA: TGTGCCAGCATCTCCGGGGACAGGTTCCCAGATACGCAGTATTTT. Together with reference TRBV28 and TRBJ2-3, the CDR3 gives the full variable domain: DVKVTQSSRYLVKRTGEKVFLECVQDMDHENMFWYRQDPGLGLRLIYFSYDVKMKEKGDIPEGYSVSREKKERFSLILESASTNQTSMYLCASISGDRFPDTQYFGPGTRLTVL.